This T cell receptor (beta chain) emerged from a study of cytomegalovirus exposure and HLA in healthy donors. Study-wide findings and caveats: The study listed 150 to 200 cytomegalovirus-associated TCR beta chains.

The V gene lost 8 bases and the J gene lost 14 bases, with 16 bases spanning the gap. Germline CDR1 reads MNHNS; CDR2 reads SASEGT. The CDR3 has 12 residues. About this clone itself: Its antigen is unidentified.

Primers: 60 Vbeta forward and 13 Jbeta reverse. Authors' processing steps: A follow-up analysis tallied around 76 million unique TCR beta chains, roughly 9.9 million shared. Data came from immunoSEQ multiplex PCR; TCRdb stores just in-frame clones and leaves some out. V and J calls and clone size are given by that table; D and trimming were obtained from the DNA. The table records about 140,000 clones, 75% to 85% of them present only once. The chain joins TRBV6-1 to TRBJ1-6, with D hard to call. The sequencing input was PBMCs. The source is a man aged 40-49 years in good health and CMV-seronegative. The CDR3 sequence is CASRSIEFSLHF. The CDR3 DNA reads as TGTGCCAGCCGGAGTATTGAGTTTTCCCTCCACTTT.